This TCR beta chain is from a study of CD8 T cells in Susac syndrome. Peripheral blood CD8+ and CD4+ T cells were profiled by TCR beta sequencing. In the multiple sclerosis control group, patients were treatment-naive and had stable or active relapsing-remitting disease. TEMRA cells were enriched by FACS, and CD4+ and CD8+ T cells were negatively isolated. Reverse transcription of about 0.45 to 1 ug RNA used random hexamers. A multiplex approach, immunoSEQ multiplex PCR, amplified TCR beta CDR3 across 54 Vbeta and 13 Jbeta. MiXCR, run by TCRdb on the immunoSEQ multiplex PCR reads, gives a single entry per CDR3 protein. The sample gives roughly 170,000 distinct CDR3 sequences, 93% of which show up once; more than 0.08% is in the top ten. This CDR3 has 15 residues. CDR1 is MNHEY, CDR2 SVGEGT, per germline. The V and J ends lost 7 bases and 1 base respectively, with 16 bases between them.

The chain joins TRBV6-2 or TRBV6-3 to TRBJ1-2, with D possibly being TRBD1 (5 bases). This TCR came from a human donor with multiple sclerosis. Sequencing was done on a sample of CD4+ T cells from PBMCs. CDR3 in DNA: TGTGCCAGCATCTCCCGGGACCGACGTAACTATGGCTACACCTTC. This encodes CASISRDRRNYGYTF.